This is a list of T cell receptor beta chains from one sample in a study of response to subunit inactivated influenza vaccine. TCRdb processed the RT-PCR reads anew with MiXCR; each CDR3 protein has one entry. This sample carries 800,000 to 1,000,000 distinct CDR3 sequences, 21% of them seen once, and the ten largest clones take 10%. The sample here was PBMCs from blood, taken 5 to 6 days after vaccination. Receptors originate from a man aged 45-60 years who received an inactivated influenza vaccine. Each CDR3 is given with its conserved first and last residue. D genes are given only for firm matches. Clone sizes are given selectively: once, few, many, or a class where the clone is expanded.

size	J	D	V	CDR3	DNA
many	TRBJ1-1	-	TRBV7-9	CASSRGLLNTEAFF	TGTGCCAGCAGTCGCGGGTTGCTGAACACTGAAGCTTTCTTT
few	TRBJ2-2	TRBD1	TRBV5-1	CASRRTGMNTGELFF	TGCGCCAGCAGAAGGACAGGGATGAACACCGGGGAGCTGTTTTTT
few	TRBJ1-1	TRBD1	TRBV4-3	CASSQAPYGTVNTEAFF	TGCGCCAGCAGCCAAGCTCCTTACGGGACAGTGAACACTGAAGCTTTCTTT
-	TRBJ1-5	TRBD1	TRBV11-2	CASSLEPGGFGNQPQHF	TGTGCCAGCAGCTTAGAGCCAGGGGGGTTTGGCAATCAGCCCCAGCATTTT
-	TRBJ2-2	-	TRBV5-1	CASSLTVRGTGELFF	TGCGCCAGCAGCTTGACTGTTCGGGGGACCGGGGAGCTGTTTTTT
many	TRBJ2-7	-	TRBV7-2	CASSLQGAYEQYF	TGTGCCAGCAGCTTACAGGGTGCCTACGAGCAGTACTTC
-	TRBJ2-3	TRBD1	TRBV4-3	CASSQGQGAHTQYF	TGCGCCAGCAGCCAAGGACAGGGGGCTCATACGCAGTATTTT
few	TRBJ2-3	TRBD2	TRBV11-1	CASSPWLAGGPNADTQYF	TGTGCCAGCAGCCCGTGGTTAGCGGGAGGGCCAAACGCAGATACGCAGTATTTT
-	TRBJ1-1	-	TRBV7-9	CASSAGQLQKNTEAFF	TGTGCCAGCAGCGCCGGACAGTTGCAAAAGAACACTGAAGCTTTCTTT
-	TRBJ2-1	TRBD2	TRBV3-1	CASSQIPREGRFF	TGTGCCAGCAGCCAGATCCCCCGGGAGGGAAGATTCTTC
few	TRBJ2-1	TRBD2	TRBV29-1	CSVTGLAGVDEQFF	TGCAGCGTTACTGGACTAGCGGGAGTCGATGAGCAGTTCTTC
many	TRBJ1-1	TRBD1	TRBV12-3/TRBV12-4	CASTADRKNTEAFF	TGTGCCAGCACCGCGGACAGGAAGAACACTGAAGCTTTCTTT
-	TRBJ2-5	-	TRBV3-1	CASSTHNGETQYF	TGTGCCAGCAGCACGCATAACGGGGAGACCCAGTACTTC